This is a list of T cell receptor beta chains from one sample in a study of cytomegalovirus exposure and HLA in healthy donors. Here immunoSEQ multiplex PCR was the method, and the copy in TCRdb shows in-frame clones only, minus some. Among roughly 150,000 clones listed, around 80% were seen once. The sample was PBMCs. The receptors were gathered from a woman aged 40 to 50 in good health and CMV-seronegative. The conserved cysteine and the conserved F or W are not part of the CDR3 here.

j_gene	v_gene	len	CDR3aa
TRBJ2-7	TRBV15	11	ATSSPNSYEQY
TRBJ2-7	TRBV29-1	13	SGPGGHFPSYEQY
TRBJ1-1	TRBV19	12	ASSRGQRYTEAF
TRBJ2-5	TRBV5-1	14	ASSLGLAGGQETQY
TRBJ2-1	TRBV6-5	13	ASSYSTSGPIEQF
TRBJ1-2	TRBV5-4	12	ASSSTGEDYGYT
TRBJ2-7	TRBV10-3	12	AIREDRSSYEQY
TRBJ1-2	TRBV23-1	13	ASSQSGTGRYGYT
TRBJ1-5	TRBV5-8	12	ASSLRGIDQPQH
TRBJ1-4	TRBV30	11	AWGTVLGEKLF
TRBJ2-2	TRBV10-1	12	ASSVTGDTGELF
TRBJ1-2	TRBV28	11	ASSSKDSYGYT
.	TRBV11-2	15	ASSLRLSGQISYEQY
TRBJ2-1	TRBV18	15	ASSPSAGSLVGNEQF
TRBJ2-5	TRBV9	11	ASSVGGDGEQY
TRBJ1-1	TRBV28	11	ASSLPGNTEAF
TRBJ2-5	TRBV18	11	ASSPKGGETQY
TRBJ1-6	TRBV10-3	13	AISELQSYNSPLH
TRBJ1-1	TRBV7-6	11	ASSLPVSTEAF
TRBJ2-7	TRBV9	12	ASSGAGAAAEQY
TRBJ2-3	TRBV15	14	ATSRGPAGGTDTQY
TRBJ2-2	TRBV9	15	ASSLRPGLAGGGELF
TRBJ2-5	TRBV28	13	AILPRQGTQETQY
TRBJ2-6	TRBV4-2	14	ASSQEGSSGANGLT
TRBJ1-2	TRBV7-3	11	ASSLTGGFGYT
TRBJ2-7	TRBV7-2	13	ASSSAGGTSYEQY
TRBJ2-3	TRBV6-5	12	ASSRTSGIDTQY
TRBJ2-3	TRBV5-1	12	ASARGVAPDTQY
TRBJ2-1	TRBV5-1	14	ASSSGAGGSYNEQF
TRBJ2-3	TRBV6-1	13	ASAPVGTSTDTQY
TRBJ1-4	TRBV11-3	11	ASSGRGDEKLF
TRBJ1-5	TRBV7-2	11	ASSLDGSQPQH
TRBJ2-2	TRBV7-9	10	ASNRDTGELF
.	TRBV6-1	13	ASSGLRGVTYEQY
TRBJ1-3	TRBV28	20	ASKKGGVITQYDGDSGNTIY
TRBJ1-2	TRBV9	13	ASSGREGSSGGYT
TRBJ1-1	TRBV6-5	11	ASSRSENTEAF
TRBJ2-4	TRBV7-2	15	ASSLNIPEIAKNIQY
TRBJ1-4	TRBV2	12	ASSEVREGEKLF
TRBJ2-7	TRBV12-5	14	ASGLYSPQRDYEQY
TRBJ1-4	TRBV6-1	12	ASSLTGEVEKLF
TRBJ1-2	TRBV7-2	10	ASDQVNYGYT
TRBJ1-2	TRBV5-4	12	ASSLALDFYGYT
TRBJ1-4	TRBV19	12	ASRQAATNEKLF
TRBJ2-4	TRBV28	10	ASSLSENSQY
TRBJ2-3	TRBV7-9	12	SSSLTGPTDTQY
TRBJ1-1	TRBV6-5	12	ASSLDRVGTEAF
TRBJ2-7	TRBV28	13	ASSATGTASYEQY
TRBJ1-1	TRBV7-9	12	ASSLMTGGTEAF
TRBJ2-3	TRBV5-1	14	ASSLGGLAGTDTQY
TRBJ1-1	TRBV4-3	12	ASSVYRGNTEAF